The 4 T cell receptor beta chains in this list originate from one sample, sequenced in a study of T-cell reconstitution after alpha-beta-depleted transplantation in children. Unique molecular identifiers were used to barcode this TCRbeta library. A single record per CDR3 protein comes from TCRdb applying MiXCR to the PCR reads. The sample lists under 450,000 distinct CDR3 sequences, 10% to 15% occurring once. Material: PBMCs, obtained from the stem cell graft. The receptor source for this set is a human donor who donated a stem cell graft to a child with Fanconi anemia.

This clonotype was seen repeatedly, ten times or more. The chain joins TRBV12-3 or TRBV12-4 to TRBJ1-1; D unresolved. The CDR3 is 11 residues long. Trimming stripped 8 bases from V and 11 bases from J, with 15 bases between. CDR3 sequence reads: CASGDEVRAFF. CDR3 coding DNA: TGTGCCAGCGGAGATGAAGTACGGGCTTTCTTT.

The table lists this clonotype with a few counts. The chain couples TRBV20-1 to TRBJ2-2; D assignment may be TRBD1 or TRBD2 (5 bases each). V lost 1 base to trimming and J lost 4 bases, with 16 bases between them. The CDR3 runs to 16 residues. CDR1 and CDR2 from the germline V gene are DFQATT and SNEGSKA (reference sequence). The CDR3 reads CSARAGQGFFTGELFF. CDR3 DNA: TGCAGTGCTAGAGCGGGGCAAGGGTTTTTCACCGGGGAGCTGTTTTTT.

This clonotype was recorded many times. The chain carries TRBV9 and TRBJ2-7; D is unclear. The CDR3 totals 13 residues. CDR1 is SGDLS, CDR2 YYNGEE, per germline. V lost 0 bases and J lost 5, with 9 bases in between. The CDR3 bases are TGTGCCAGCAGCGTAGGGTCCGGGCACGAGCAGTACTTC. This codes for CASSVGSGHEQYF. Based on the CDR3 plus reference TRBV9 and TRBJ2-7, the full variable domain is DSGVTQTPKHLITATGQRVTLRCSPRSGDLSVYWYQQSLDQGLQFLIQYYNGEERAKGNILERFSAQQFPDLHSELNLSSLELGDSALYFCASSVGSGHEQYFGPGTRLTVT.

There are many counts of this clonotype. The CDR3 here is CASSDYRGEQFF. CDR3 DNA: TGTGCCAGCAGTGACTACCGGGGTGAGCAGTTCTTC. This chain joins TRBV6-4 and TRBJ2-1; a weak D match, TRBD2 (5 bases). V lost 1 base and J lost 9, with 7 bases in between. In germline, CDR1 is MRHNA, CDR2 SNTAGT. The CDR3 sequence is 12 residues long.